The clone carrying this T cell receptor beta chain has only a few counts. The data were taken from a study of technical replicates of blood from a few donors. Clones were sequenced by immunoSEQ multiplex PCR, and TCRdb holds only the in-frame ones, with some missing. Among 80,000 to 85,000 clones listed, around nine tenths were seen once. The clonotype was recovered from a human donor in good health. The sample consisted of T cells isolated from PBMCs.

The CDR3 coding sequence is TGTGCCAGCAGCTTAGCAGTTAACACTGAAGCTTTCTTT. Amino acids: CASSLAVNTEAFF. The chain employs TRBV11-3 and TRBJ1-1; D remains unclear. Per germline, CDR1 SGHNT and CDR2 YENEEA. V gave up 1 base and J gave up 2 bases, with 5 bases separating them. This CDR3 is built from 13 residues.